This T cell receptor (beta chain) appears in the sequencing data of a study of blood T cell repertoires in COVID-19. Study in general: COVID-19 samples from acute and convalescent phases originated in the United States, Italy and Spain.

Data came from immunoSEQ multiplex PCR; TCRdb stores just in-frame clones and leaves some out. There are around 250,000 clones in the sample; roughly 84% occur only once, and 1.5% lies in the top ten. The V end was cut by 1 base, the J end by 8 bases, with 18 bases between. The CDR3 consists of 16 residues. CDR1 is WNHNN and CDR2 is SYGVQD in the germline V gene (reference sequence). The TCR originated in a middle-aged woman who had recovered from COVID-19. The sample comprised peripheral blood. The V gene is TRBV10-1, the J gene TRBJ2-1, with D tentatively TRBD2 (6 bases). The CDR3 nucleotides read TGCGCCAGCAGTGAGTTAGCAGGGACCCGGAGGGATGAGCAGTTCTTC. It is translated as CASSELAGTRRDEQFF.